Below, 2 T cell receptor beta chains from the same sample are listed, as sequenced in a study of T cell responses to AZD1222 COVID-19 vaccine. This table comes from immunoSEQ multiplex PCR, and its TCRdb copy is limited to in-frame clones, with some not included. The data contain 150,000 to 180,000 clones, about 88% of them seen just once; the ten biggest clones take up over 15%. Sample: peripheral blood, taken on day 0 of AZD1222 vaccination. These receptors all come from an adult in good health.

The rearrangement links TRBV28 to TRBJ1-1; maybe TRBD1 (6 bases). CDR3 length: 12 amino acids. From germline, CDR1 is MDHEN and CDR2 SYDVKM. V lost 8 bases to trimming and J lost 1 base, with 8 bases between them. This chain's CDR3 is CASRDTNTEAFF. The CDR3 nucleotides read TGTGCCAGCCGGGACACGAACACTGAAGCTTTCTTT.

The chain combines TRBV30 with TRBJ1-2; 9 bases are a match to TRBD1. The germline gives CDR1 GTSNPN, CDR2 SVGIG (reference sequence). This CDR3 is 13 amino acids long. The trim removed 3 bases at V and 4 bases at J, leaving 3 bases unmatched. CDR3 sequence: CAWSAGQGYGYTF. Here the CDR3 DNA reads TGTGCCTGGAGCGCGGGACAGGGCTATGGCTACACCTTC.